In this sample, the clone carrying this T cell receptor beta chain turned up a few times. This sample stems from a study of blood T cell repertoires in COVID-19. The CDR3 contains 15 residues. Looked up from germline, CDR1 is SGDLS and CDR2 is YYNGEE. V shed 3 bases and J 2 bases; nucleotides not matched to a gene: 4. As processed by the authors: Scientists estimated how many nucleated cells there were by amplifying reference gene primers. Clones were sequenced by immunoSEQ multiplex PCR, and TCRdb holds only the in-frame ones, with some missing. V and J calls and clone size are as listed in that table; D and trimming were resolved from the DNA. Of 250,000 to 350,000 clones in the sample, roughly 88% were seen once.

The gene calls are TRBV9 and TRBJ1-3, with 8 bases identical to TRBD1. Sequences were obtained from peripheral blood. This clonotype was obtained from a woman aged 45-65 years with active or convalescent COVID-19. The CDR3 DNA reads as TGTGCCAGCAGCGGGACAGGGCGTCCTGGAAACACCATATATTTT. It codes for CASSGTGRPGNTIYF. Drawing the rest from reference TRBV9 and TRBJ1-3, the complete variable domain is DSGVTQTPKHLITATGQRVTLRCSPRSGDLSVYWYQQSLDQGLQFLIQYYNGEERAKGNILERFSAQQFPDLHSELNLSSLELGDSALYFCASSGTGRPGNTIYFGEGSWLTVV.